This TCR beta chain was found in a study of T cells in Graves' hyperthyroidism and ophthalmopathy. Study-wide context: Staff took peripheral blood when the initial diagnosis was made, before any treatment began.

RNA transcripts were the template for amplifying TCR beta CDR3 regions. With the HTBI primer set, the TCR CDR3 went through a first round of RT-PCR. TCRdb re-called the multiplex PCR reads with MiXCR, one entry per CDR3 protein. The table shows around 300,000 distinct CDR3 sequences, with approximately 19% occurring only once. Clinical symptoms, serum thyroxine and TRAb, thyroid ultrasound and orbital computed tomography were used for the diagnoses. Isolation of PBMCs was performed on about 10 ml fresh peripheral blood. CDR3 length equals 13 residues. In germline, CDR1 is DFQATT, CDR2 SNEGSKA (reference sequence). V gave up 2 bases and J gave up 6 bases, with 11 bases separating them. Study outcomes and limitations: The majority of expanded thyroid clonotypes above 0.001 also appeared in blood.

Regarding this clonotype: Its antigen is as yet unknown.

The specimen sequenced was blood. This sequence was found in a middle-aged man with Graves' ophthalmopathy. The chain employs TRBV20-1 and TRBJ2-1; the D gene is possibly TRBD1 (6 bases). The CDR3 here is CSARPRTVNEQFF. The CDR3 nucleotides are TGCAGTGCTAGACCCCGGACAGTCAATGAGCAGTTCTTC.